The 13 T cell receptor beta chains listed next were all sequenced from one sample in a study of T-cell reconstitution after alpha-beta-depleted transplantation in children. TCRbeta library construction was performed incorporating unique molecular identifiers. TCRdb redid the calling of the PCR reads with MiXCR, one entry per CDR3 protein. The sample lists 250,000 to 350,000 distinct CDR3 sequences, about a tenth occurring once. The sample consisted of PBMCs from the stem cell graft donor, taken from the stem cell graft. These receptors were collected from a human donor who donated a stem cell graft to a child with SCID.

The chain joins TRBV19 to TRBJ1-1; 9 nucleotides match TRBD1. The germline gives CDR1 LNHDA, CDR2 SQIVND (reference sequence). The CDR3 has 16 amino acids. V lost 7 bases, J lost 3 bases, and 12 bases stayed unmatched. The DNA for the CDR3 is TGTGCCAGTATGCCTCAGAAGGGACAGGGCCACACTGAAGCTTTCTTT. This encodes CASMPQKGQGHTEAFF.

The CDR3 protein is CAISPGADTQYF. The CDR3 nucleotides are TGTGCCATCAGTCCCGGGGCAGATACGCAGTATTTT. This chain connects TRBV10-3 to TRBJ2-3; tentatively, D is TRBD2 (5 bases). CDR1 is ENHRY, CDR2 SYGVKD, per germline. The CDR3 extends over 12 amino acids. V was shortened by 5 bases and J by 4 bases, with 7 bases between the two germline ends.

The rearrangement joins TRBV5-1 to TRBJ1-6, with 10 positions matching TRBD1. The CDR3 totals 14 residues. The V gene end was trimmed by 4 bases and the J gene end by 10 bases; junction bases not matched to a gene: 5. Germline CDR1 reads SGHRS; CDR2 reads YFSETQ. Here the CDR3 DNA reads TGCGCCAGCAGCATCGGACAGGGGGGGTCACCCCTCCACTTT. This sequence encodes CASSIGQGGSPLHF.

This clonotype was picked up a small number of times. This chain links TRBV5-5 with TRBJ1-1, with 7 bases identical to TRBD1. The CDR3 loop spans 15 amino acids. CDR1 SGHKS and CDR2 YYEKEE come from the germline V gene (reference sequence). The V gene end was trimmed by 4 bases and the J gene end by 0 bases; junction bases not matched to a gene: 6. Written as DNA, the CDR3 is TGTGCCAGCAGCGACATCAGGGGGATGAACACTGAAGCTTTCTTT. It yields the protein CASSDIRGMNTEAFF.

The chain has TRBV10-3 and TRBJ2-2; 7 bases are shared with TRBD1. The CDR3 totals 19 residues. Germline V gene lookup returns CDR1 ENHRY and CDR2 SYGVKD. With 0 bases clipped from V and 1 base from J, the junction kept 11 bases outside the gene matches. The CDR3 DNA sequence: TGTGCCATCAGTGAGTCGGGGACAGAACCAATAGTGAACACCGGGGAGCTGTTTTTT. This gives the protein CAISESGTEPIVNTGELFF.

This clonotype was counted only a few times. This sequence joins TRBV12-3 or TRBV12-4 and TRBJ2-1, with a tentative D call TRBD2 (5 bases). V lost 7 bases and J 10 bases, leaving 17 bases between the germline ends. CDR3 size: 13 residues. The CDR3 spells CASTRTVLGEQFF. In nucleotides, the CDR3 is TGTGCCAGCACCCGGACTGTTCTCGGGGAGCAGTTCTTC.

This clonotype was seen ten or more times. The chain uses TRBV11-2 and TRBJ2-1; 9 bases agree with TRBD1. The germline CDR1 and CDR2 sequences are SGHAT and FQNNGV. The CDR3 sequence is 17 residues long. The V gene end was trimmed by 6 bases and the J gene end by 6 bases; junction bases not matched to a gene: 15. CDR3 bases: TGTGCCAGCAGTTACACAGGGGGCGGGGTCTTCAGCAATGAGCAGTTCTTC. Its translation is CASSYTGGGVFSNEQFF.

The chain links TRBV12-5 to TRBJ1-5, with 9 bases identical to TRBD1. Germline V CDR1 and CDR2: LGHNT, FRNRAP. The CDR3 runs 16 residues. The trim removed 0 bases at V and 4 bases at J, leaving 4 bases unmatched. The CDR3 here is CASGLVGTGMNQPQHF. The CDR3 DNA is TGTGCTAGTGGTTTGGTAGGGACAGGGATGAATCAGCCCCAGCATTTT.

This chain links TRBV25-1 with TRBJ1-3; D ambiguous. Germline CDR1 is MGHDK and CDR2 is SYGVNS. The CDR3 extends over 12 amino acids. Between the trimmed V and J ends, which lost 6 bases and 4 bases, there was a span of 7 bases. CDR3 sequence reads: CASSLKGNTIYF. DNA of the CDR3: TGTGCCAGCAGCTTAAAGGGAAACACCATATATTTT.

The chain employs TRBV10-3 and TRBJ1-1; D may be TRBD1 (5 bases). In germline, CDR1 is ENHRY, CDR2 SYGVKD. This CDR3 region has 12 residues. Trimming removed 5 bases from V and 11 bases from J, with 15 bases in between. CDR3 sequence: CAISPGLEKAFF. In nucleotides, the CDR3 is TGTGCCATCAGTCCGGGACTTGAGAAGGCTTTCTTT.

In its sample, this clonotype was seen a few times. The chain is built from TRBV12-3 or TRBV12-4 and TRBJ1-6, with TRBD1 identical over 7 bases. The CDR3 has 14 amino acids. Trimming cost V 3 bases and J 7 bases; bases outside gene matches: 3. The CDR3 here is CASSLRDRNSPLHF. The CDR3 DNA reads TGTGCCAGCAGTTTGAGGGACAGAAATTCACCCCTCCACTTT.

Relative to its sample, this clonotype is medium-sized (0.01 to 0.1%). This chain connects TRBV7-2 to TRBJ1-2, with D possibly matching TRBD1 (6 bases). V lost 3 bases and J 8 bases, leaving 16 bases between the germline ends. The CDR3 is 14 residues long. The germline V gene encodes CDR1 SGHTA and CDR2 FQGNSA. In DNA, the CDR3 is TGTGCCAGCAGCTTTGCAGGGGACACACCCGGCTACACCTTC. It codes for CASSFAGDTPGYTF.

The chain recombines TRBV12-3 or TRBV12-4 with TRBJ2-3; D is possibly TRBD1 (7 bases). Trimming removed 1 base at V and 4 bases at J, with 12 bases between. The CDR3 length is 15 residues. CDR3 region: CASSLDQGGPDTQYF. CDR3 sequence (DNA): TGTGCCAGCAGTTTAGACCAGGGGGGCCCAGATACGCAGTATTTT.